The 8 T cell receptor beta chains below come from one sample, sequenced in a study of T cell changes during pregnancy in multiple sclerosis. Data came from immunoSEQ multiplex PCR; TCRdb stores just in-frame clones and leaves some out. The data show 40,000 to 60,000 clones, 85% to 95% seen once. The sequencing here drew on CD4+ T cells from peripheral blood mononuclear cells, taken in the third trimester of pregnancy. The receptors here all came from a female donor with multiple sclerosis, enrolled in a pregnancy study.

This clone was seen only once. V gene TRBV21-1 combines with J gene TRBJ2-7; TRBD2, the table's D call, lacks a check against the DNA. TRBV21-1 is a documented pseudogene. This CDR3 has 15 residues. CDR3 in amino acids: CASSPEGLPPYEQYF. CDR3 sequence (DNA): TGTGCCAGCAGCCCCGAGGGCCTCCCCCCCTACGAGCAGTACTTC.

The V and J genes are TRBV13 and TRBJ1-3, with D tentatively TRBD1 (5 bases). V lost 4 bases and J lost 2, with 18 bases in between. This CDR3 has 17 residues. Germline lookup yields CDR1 PRHDT and CDR2 FYEKMQ (reference sequence). In DNA form, the CDR3 reads TGTGCCAGCAGCTCTCCTCGGGGGTTCCAGGCTGGAAACACCATATATTTT. Its translation: CASSSPRGFQAGNTIYF.

J is TRBJ2-7 and V is TRBV10-3; D perhaps matches TRBD2 (5 bases). The germline CDR1 and CDR2 sequences are ENHRY and SYGVKD. This CDR3 spans 15 amino acids. Deletions cut 6 bases from V and 0 bases from J, with 15 bases between. CDR3 sequence reads: CAIRNGERHSYEQYF. CDR3 coding DNA: TGTGCCATCAGAAACGGAGAGCGGCACTCCTACGAGCAGTACTTC.

This rearrangement joins TRBV18 to TRBJ2-5; TRBD2 is a possible D gene (6 bases). The length of the CDR3 is 15 residues. V was shortened by 5 bases and J by 4 bases, with 17 bases between the two germline ends. CDR1 KGHSH and CDR2 LQKENI come from the germline V gene. This chain's CDR3 is CASSTRLGDRETQYF. For the CDR3, the DNA is TGTGCCAGCTCAACTCGACTAGGGGATAGAGAGACCCAGTACTTC.

V usage is TRBV29-1 and J usage is TRBJ1-5, with 7 bases that match TRBD1. CDR3 length: 12 amino acids. The germline V gene has CDR1 SQVTM and CDR2 ANQGSEA. The CDR3 sequence: CSAGTEYQPQHF. The CDR3 DNA reads as TGCAGTGCCGGGACAGAATATCAGCCCCAGCATTTT.

The gene calls are TRBV28 and TRBJ2-3; D is uncertain. The CDR3 covers 12 residues. Germline-derived CDR1 and CDR2 are MDHEN and SYDVKM. V lost 6 bases to trimming and J lost 6 bases, with 10 bases between them. CDR3 coding DNA: TGTGCCAGCAGCCTAGAACGGGATACGCAGTATTTT. Translation gives CASSLERDTQYF.

The rearrangement uses TRBV9 and TRBJ1-2; a possible D gene is TRBD1 (5 bases). The germline gives CDR1 SGDLS, CDR2 YYNGEE. This CDR3 comprises 12 residues. The germline V and J ends were trimmed by 3 bases and 8 bases, with 11 bases remaining between them. The CDR3 here is CASSGAGYGYTF. The CDR3 region has the DNA TGTGCCAGCAGCGGCGCAGGGTACGGCTACACCTTC.

The J gene is TRBJ2-1, the V gene TRBV2; no firm D call. The CDR3 contains 11 residues. With 5 bases removed from V and 8 bases from J, the gap between germline ends came to 7 bases. Germline V lookup: CDR1 SNHLY, CDR2 FYNNEI. The CDR3 loop reads CASSLDHEQFF. CDR3 nucleotide sequence: TGTGCCAGCAGTCTAGATCATGAGCAGTTCTTC.